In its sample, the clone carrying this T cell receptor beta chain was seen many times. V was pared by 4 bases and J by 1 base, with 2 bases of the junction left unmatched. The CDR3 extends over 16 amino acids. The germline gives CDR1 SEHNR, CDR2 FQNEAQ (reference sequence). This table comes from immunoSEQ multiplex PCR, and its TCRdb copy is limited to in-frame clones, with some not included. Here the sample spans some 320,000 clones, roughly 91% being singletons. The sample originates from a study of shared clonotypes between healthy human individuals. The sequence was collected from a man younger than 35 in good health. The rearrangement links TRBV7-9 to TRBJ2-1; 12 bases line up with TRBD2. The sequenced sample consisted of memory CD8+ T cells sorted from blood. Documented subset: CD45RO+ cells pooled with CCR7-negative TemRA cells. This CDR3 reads CASSWLAGGSYNEQFF. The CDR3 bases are TGTGCCAGCAGCTGGCTAGCGGGGGGGTCCTACAATGAGCAGTTCTTC.